These 8 T cell receptor delta chains were sequenced from one sample in a study of Vδ1+ human thymocytes. Study observations and caveats: In the thymus, TRG and TRD repertoires looked highly polyclonal with Gaussian CDR3 lengths.

What these receptors recognize is not known. The template was reverse-transcribed extracted RNA. The CDR3 regions were amplified by multiplex PCR from V-gene primers to a constant-region primer. TCRdb fed the multiplex PCR reads into CATT to redo clone calling. The profile shows more than 50,000 delta-chain clones, less than 15% of them singletons. The sequencing sample was made of Vdelta1+ gamma-delta thymocytes from the thymus. Regarding subset: FACS-sorted CD3+ TCRalphabeta- TCRVdelta1+ TCRVdelta2- thymocytes. Source of these receptors: a girl under three years old who had congenital heart surgery.

V usage is TRDV1 and J usage is TRDJ1, with 10 nucleotides matching TRDD3. The CDR3 has 24 residues. The germline V gene has CDR1 TSWWSYY and CDR2 QGS. Trimming cost V 2 bases and J 1 base; bases outside gene matches: 28. Here the CDR3 reads CALGEGPPLPYSFTGGFPTDKLIF. The CDR3 DNA reads as TGTGCTCTTGGGGAAGGGCCCCCTCTTCCCTACTCCTTTACTGGGGGATTCCCCACCGATAAACTCATCTTT.

The gene calls are TRDV1 and TRDJ1; the match to TRDD3 covers 10 bases. The junction had 15 bases not matched to a gene; V was cut back by 2 bases and J by 3 bases. Germline V lookup: CDR1 TSWWSYY, CDR2 QGS. The length of the CDR3 is 19 residues. The CDR3 is CALGEGQVLGDGPSDKLIF. The CDR3 bases are TGTGCTCTTGGGGAAGGGCAGGTACTGGGGGATGGACCCTCCGATAAACTCATCTTT.

This clone has a handful of counts. The rearrangement joins TRDV1 to TRDJ1; the D gene is possibly TRDD3 (5 bases). This CDR3 is 16 amino acids long. Germline CDR1 TSWWSYY, CDR2 QGS. V lost 2 bases to trimming and J lost 0 bases, with 13 bases between them. The CDR3 DNA sequence: TGTGCTCTTGGGGAAATTCCGGAGGGATACACCGATAAACTCATCTTT. Translation gives CALGEIPEGYTDKLIF.

This clone came up a few times. This chain links TRDV1 with TRDJ1, with 13 bases that match TRDD3. Germline values: CDR1 TSWWSYY, CDR2 QGS. V lost 2 bases, J lost 0 bases, and 24 bases stayed unmatched. There are 24 residues in the CDR3. The CDR3 here is CALGEGPSRFTGGYAQPNTDKLIF. The CDR3 coding sequence is TGTGCTCTTGGGGAAGGTCCCTCCCGCTTTACTGGGGGATACGCCCAACCGAACACCGATAAACTCATCTTT.

V and J are TRDV1 and TRDJ1; 8 nucleotides align to TRDD3. This CDR3 spans 20 amino acids. Germline values: CDR1 TSWWSYY, CDR2 QGS. V was clipped by 4 bases and J by 0 bases; unmatched bases: 19. The CDR3 is CALGAPRGATGGHNTDKLIF. Here the CDR3 DNA reads TGTGCTCTTGGGGCGCCCCGGGGGGCTACTGGGGGCCATAACACCGATAAACTCATCTTT.

The V and J genes are TRDV1 and TRDJ1; the D is unclear. V lost 0 bases to trimming and J lost 3 bases, with 17 bases between them. This CDR3 comprises 17 residues. The germline V gene has CDR1 TSWWSYY and CDR2 QGS. The CDR3 loop reads CALGELSRPLPSDKLIF. CDR3 nucleotides: TGTGCTCTTGGGGAACTCTCCAGACCCTTACCCTCCGATAAACTCATCTTT.

This clone was counted between two and nine times. The chain carries TRDV1 and TRDJ1; TRDD3 might be the D (6 bases). V was shortened by 0 bases and J by 2 bases, with 19 bases between the two germline ends. The CDR3 is 18 amino acids. CDR1 is TSWWSYY and CDR2 is QGS in the germline V gene. The CDR3 DNA reads TGTGCTCTTGGGGAACTCACCTACCACAACTGGGAGACCGATAAACTCATCTTT. Protein product: CALGELTYHNWETDKLIF.

In its sample, this clone was seen a few times. The chain couples TRDV1 to TRDJ1; a weak D match, TRDD3 (6 bases). Trimming removed 3 bases from V and 10 bases from J, with 21 bases in between. Germline CDR1 TSWWSYY, CDR2 QGS. The CDR3 runs to 15 residues. The CDR3 DNA reads as TGTGCTCTTGGGGAGACGCAACTGGGCGAAAGGGGACTCATCTTT. Translating it yields CALGETQLGERGLIF.